Sequencing of this T cell receptor (beta chain) was carried out in a study of T cell responses to AZD1222 COVID-19 vaccine. Clones were sequenced by immunoSEQ multiplex PCR, and TCRdb holds only the in-frame ones, with some missing. The sample yields some 200,000 clones, 90% to 95% seen once. The CDR3 runs 15 residues. Trimming removed 2 bases from V and 8 bases from J, with 18 bases in between. In germline, CDR1 is LGHNA, CDR2 YNFKEQ. This material consisted of peripheral blood, taken 28 days after the second AZD1222 dose. The clonotype was recovered from an adult who received the AZD1222 COVID-19 vaccine. This chain connects TRBV4-2 to TRBJ1-2; tentatively, D is TRBD1 (5 bases). Here the CDR3 DNA reads TGTGCCAGCAGCCAAAGATCGCGGGGCGGTGAGGGCTACACCTTC. As protein: CASSQRSRGGEGYTF.